A single TCR beta chain is shown here with its context. This record belongs to a study of blood T cell repertoires in COVID-19. Study context: The samples span acute and convalescent COVID-19 from the United States, Italy and Spain. Sources were T cells, B-cell-depleted T cells, or PBMCs; the material itself was cDNA or gDNA.

In the authors' methods: Reference gene primers were amplified, and this amplification served to estimate nucleated cell counts. Assay used: immunoSEQ multiplex PCR; TCRdb lists only in-frame clones, some missing. D and trimming were read from the DNA, whereas the V and J calls and clone size are those reported in that table. The repertoire holds about 110,000 clones, 85% to 90% seen once, with approximately 1.1% in the top ten. The CDR3 contains 16 residues. The V and J genes are TRBV21-1 and TRBJ2-3; TRBD2 is the table's D call and was not checked against the DNA. TRBV21-1 is designated a pseudogene. Sequencing used peripheral blood. The clonotype was recovered from a human donor in a cohort sampled during active COVID-19. The DNA for the CDR3 is TGTGCCAGCAGCAAGGGACTAGCGGGGGGTACAGATACGCAGTATTTT. This translates into CASSKGLAGGTDTQYF.